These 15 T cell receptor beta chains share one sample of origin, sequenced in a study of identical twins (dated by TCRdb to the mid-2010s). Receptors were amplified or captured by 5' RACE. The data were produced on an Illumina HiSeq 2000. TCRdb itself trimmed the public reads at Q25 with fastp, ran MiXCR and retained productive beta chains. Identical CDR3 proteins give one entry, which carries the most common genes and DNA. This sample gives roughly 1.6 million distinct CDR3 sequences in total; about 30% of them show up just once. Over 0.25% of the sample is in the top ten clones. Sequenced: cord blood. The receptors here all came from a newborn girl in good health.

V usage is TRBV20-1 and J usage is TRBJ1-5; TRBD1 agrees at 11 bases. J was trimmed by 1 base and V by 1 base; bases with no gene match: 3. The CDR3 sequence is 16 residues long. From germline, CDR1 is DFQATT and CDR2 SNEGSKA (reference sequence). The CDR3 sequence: CSARGTGGGSNQPQHF. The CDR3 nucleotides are TGCAGTGCTAGAGGGACAGGGGGCGGAAGCAATCAGCCCCAGCATTTT.

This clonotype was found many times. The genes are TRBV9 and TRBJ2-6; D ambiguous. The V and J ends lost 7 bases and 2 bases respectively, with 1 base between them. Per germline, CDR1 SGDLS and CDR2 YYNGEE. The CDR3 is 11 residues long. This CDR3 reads CASPGANVLTF. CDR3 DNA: TGTGCCAGCCCTGGGGCCAACGTCCTGACTTTC.

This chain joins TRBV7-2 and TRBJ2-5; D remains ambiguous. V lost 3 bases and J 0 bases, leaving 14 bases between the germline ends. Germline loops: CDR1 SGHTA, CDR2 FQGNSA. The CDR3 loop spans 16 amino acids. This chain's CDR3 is CASSFRVGSYQETQYF. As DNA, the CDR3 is TGTGCCAGCAGCTTTCGGGTGGGATCGTACCAAGAGACCCAGTACTTC.

The CDR3 region has the DNA TGCGCCAGCAGCTTGACCACTAGTGAGCAGTACTTC. Protein sequence: CASSLTTSEQYF. The chain uses TRBV5-1 and TRBJ2-5, with a possible D match to TRBD2 (5 bases). CDR1 is SGHRS and CDR2 is YFSETQ in the germline V gene. CDR3 length equals 12 residues. V was cut by 1 base and J by 11 bases, with 12 bases left in between.

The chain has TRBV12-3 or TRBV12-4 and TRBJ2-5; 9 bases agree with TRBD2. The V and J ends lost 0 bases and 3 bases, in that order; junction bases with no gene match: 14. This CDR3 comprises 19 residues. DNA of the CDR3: TGTGCCAGCAGTTTAGCGCCATCGCGGCTAGCGGGGCCAAAAGAGACCCAGTACTTC. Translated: CASSLAPSRLAGPKETQYF.

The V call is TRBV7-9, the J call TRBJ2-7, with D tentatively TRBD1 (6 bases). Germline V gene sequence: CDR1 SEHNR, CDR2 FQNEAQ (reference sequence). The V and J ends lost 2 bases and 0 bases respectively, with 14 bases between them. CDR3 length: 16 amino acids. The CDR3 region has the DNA TGTGCCAGCAGCTTATTCGGCAGGGGCCTCTCCTACGAGCAGTACTTC. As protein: CASSLFGRGLSYEQYF.

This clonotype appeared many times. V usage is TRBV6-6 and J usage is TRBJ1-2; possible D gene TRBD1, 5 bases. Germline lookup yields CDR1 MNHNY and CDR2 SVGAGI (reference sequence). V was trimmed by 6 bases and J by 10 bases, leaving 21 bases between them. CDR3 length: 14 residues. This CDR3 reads CASSLSDSFHIYTF. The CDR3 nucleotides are TGTGCCAGCAGCCTCTCCGACAGCTTTCATATCTACACCTTC.

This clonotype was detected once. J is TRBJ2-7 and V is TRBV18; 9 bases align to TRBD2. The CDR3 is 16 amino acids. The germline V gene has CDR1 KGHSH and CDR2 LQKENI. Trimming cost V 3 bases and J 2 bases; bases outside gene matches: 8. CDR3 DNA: TGTGCCAGCTCACCTGGTCATAGCGGGGGCCCCTACGAGCAGTACTTC. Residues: CASSPGHSGGPYEQYF.

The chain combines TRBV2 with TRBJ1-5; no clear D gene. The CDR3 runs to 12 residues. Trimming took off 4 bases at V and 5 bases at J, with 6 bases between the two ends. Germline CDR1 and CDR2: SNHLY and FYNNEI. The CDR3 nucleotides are TGTGCCAGCAGTGGGCATTATCAGCCCCAGCATTTT. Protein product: CASSGHYQPQHF. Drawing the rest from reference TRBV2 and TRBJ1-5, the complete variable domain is EPEVTQTPSHQVTQMGQEVILRCVPISNHLYFYWYRQILGQKVEFLVSFYNNEISEKSEIFDDQFSVERPDGSNFTLKIRSTKLEDSAMYFCASSGHYQPQHFGDGTRLSIL.

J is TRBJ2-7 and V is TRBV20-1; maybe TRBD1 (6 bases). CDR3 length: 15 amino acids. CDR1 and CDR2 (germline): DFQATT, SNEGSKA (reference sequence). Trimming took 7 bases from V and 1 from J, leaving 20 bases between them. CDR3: CSVKGPGTLSYEQYF. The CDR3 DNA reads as TGCAGTGTTAAGGGACCGGGGACATTATCCTACGAGCAGTACTTC.

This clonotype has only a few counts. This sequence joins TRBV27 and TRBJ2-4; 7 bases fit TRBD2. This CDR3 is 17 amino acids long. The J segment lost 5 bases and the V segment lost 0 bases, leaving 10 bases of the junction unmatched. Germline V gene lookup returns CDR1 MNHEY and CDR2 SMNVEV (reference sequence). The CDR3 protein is CASSLSKAGRRENIQYF. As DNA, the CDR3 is TGTGCCAGCAGTTTATCGAAAGCGGGGAGGAGGGAAAACATTCAGTACTTC.

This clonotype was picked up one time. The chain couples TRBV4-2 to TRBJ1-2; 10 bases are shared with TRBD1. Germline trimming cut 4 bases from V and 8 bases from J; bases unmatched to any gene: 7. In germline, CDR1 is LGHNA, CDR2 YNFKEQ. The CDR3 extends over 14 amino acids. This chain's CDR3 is CASSRDGGQGGYTF. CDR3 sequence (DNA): TGTGCCAGCAGCCGAGATGGGGGACAGGGGGGCTACACCTTC.

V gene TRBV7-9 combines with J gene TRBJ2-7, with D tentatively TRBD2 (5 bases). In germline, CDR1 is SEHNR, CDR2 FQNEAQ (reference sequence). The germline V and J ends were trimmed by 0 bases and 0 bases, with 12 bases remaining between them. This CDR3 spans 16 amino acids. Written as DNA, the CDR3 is TGTGCCAGCAGCTTAGCGGACCAACGGGACTCCTACGAGCAGTACTTC. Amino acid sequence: CASSLADQRDSYEQYF.

CDR3 residues: CASSHRDTAYGYTF. In DNA form, the CDR3 reads TGTGCCAGCAGCCATCGGGACACAGCCTATGGCTACACCTTC. This sequence joins TRBV5-6 and TRBJ1-2; possible D gene TRBD1, 6 bases. The CDR3 runs 14 residues. Germline V lookup: CDR1 SGHDT, CDR2 YYEEEE. Trimming stripped 4 bases from V and 4 bases from J, with 14 bases between.

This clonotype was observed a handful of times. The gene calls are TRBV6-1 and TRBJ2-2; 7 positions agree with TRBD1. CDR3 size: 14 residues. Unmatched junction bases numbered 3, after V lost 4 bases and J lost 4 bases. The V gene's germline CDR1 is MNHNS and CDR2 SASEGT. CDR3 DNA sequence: TGTGCCAGCAGTGGTACAGGGGTCACCGGGGAGCTGTTTTTT. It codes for CASSGTGVTGELFF.